The entry below describes one TCR beta chain. This sample was taken from a study of blood T cell repertoires in COVID-19. Overall study: Acute-phase and convalescent COVID-19 samples originated in the United States, Italy and Spain. Sample material is recorded as cDNA or gDNA derived from T cells, B-cell-depleted T cells, or PBMCs.

Germline CDR1 LGHDT, CDR2 YNNKEL (reference sequence). The ends lost 1 base at V and 1 base at J; junction bases unmatched: 4. This CDR3 has 16 amino acids. Source study methods: Amplified reference gene primers provided the basis for estimating nucleated cell counts. Repertoires were generated with immunoSEQ multiplex PCR, while TCRdb's copy carries only in-frame clones and drops some. V, J and clone size are taken as reported in that table, and D and trimming were inferred from the DNA itself. The sample has 200,000 to 250,000 clones, approximately 90% seen once. The chain recombines TRBV3-1 (or the pseudogene TRBV3-2) with TRBJ2-1, with 7 positions matching TRBD2. This sequence originates from a man aged 30-40 years who had recovered from COVID-19. The sample was PBMCs or T cells enriched from blood (not recorded which). The CDR3 here is CASSQVAGLSYNEQFF. The CDR3 DNA is TGTGCCAGCAGCCAAGTAGCGGGCTTATCCTACAATGAGCAGTTCTTC.